This T cell receptor (beta chain) was sequenced for a study of monozygotic twins with inflammatory bowel disease. With respect to this clonotype: Its antigen is still unknown.

The team made cDNA by running eight separate reactions for each sample. Each UMI harboured a 6-nucleotide sample barcode and was appended via template switching. Two nested PCRs, run for around 15 and 10 cycles, were applied to TCRalpha and TCRbeta cDNA. TCRdb re-called the 5' RACE reads; every CDR3 protein appears as one record, without DNA. The listing contains around 400,000 distinct CDR3 sequences. Regarding the study as a whole: Inverse Simpson values showed less TCRbeta diversity in IBD patients than in their healthy co-twins.

The length of the CDR3 is 15 residues. Germline values: CDR1 SEHNR, CDR2 FQNEAQ (reference sequence). This receptor was obtained from a human donor with ulcerative colitis or Crohn's disease, or a healthy co-twin of an affected twin (not recorded which). The chain joins TRBV7-9 to TRBJ2-7. Specimen: blood. The CDR3 here is CASSLGVTDAYEQYF. The full variable domain, completed using reference TRBV7-9 and TRBJ2-7, is DTGVSQNPRHKITKRGQNVTFRCDPISEHNRLYWYRQTLGQGPEFLTYFQNEAQLEKSRLLSDRFSAERPKGSFSTLEIQRTEQGDSAMYLCASSLGVTDAYEQYFGPGTRLTVT.